The 28 T cell receptor beta chains below come from one sample, sequenced in a study of shared clonotypes between healthy human individuals. Profiled with immunoSEQ multiplex PCR; TCRdb holds only in-frame clones, not every one. The table lists around 510,000 clones, 90% to 97% of them singletons. Sequencing was done on a sample of naive CD4+ T cells sorted from blood. Noted subset: CD45RA+ positively selected. These TCRs come from a woman aged 25 to 39 in good health.

This chain connects TRBV7-6 to TRBJ2-7; 10 bases fit TRBD1. The CDR3 is 15 residues long. The trim removed 6 bases at V and 5 bases at J, leaving 10 bases unmatched. Germline assignment: CDR1 SGHVS and CDR2 FNYEAQ. CDR3 sequence (DNA): TGTGCCAGCAGTGCCACCGGGACAGGGGTAGACGAGCAGTACTTC. This sequence encodes CASSATGTGVDEQYF.

This clone was found once. V and J are TRBV6-5 and TRBJ2-1; perhaps TRBD2 as D (5 bases). Germline assignment: CDR1 MNHEY and CDR2 SVGAGI. This CDR3 region has 13 residues. Trimming took off 2 bases at V and 10 bases at J, with 12 bases between the two ends. The CDR3 is CASSYAEVGEQFF. CDR3 in DNA: TGTGCCAGCAGTTACGCGGAGGTAGGAGAGCAGTTCTTC.

The chain is built from TRBV7-7 and TRBJ2-5; D not resolved. V gave up 4 bases and J gave up 3 bases, with 9 bases separating them. Germline lookup yields CDR1 SSHAT and CDR2 FNYEAQ (reference sequence). The CDR3 totals 13 residues. CDR3 in DNA: TGTGCCAGCAGCTGGAAGAGAAAAGAGACCCAGTACTTC. It translates to CASSWKRKETQYF. Full variable domain (rest looked up from reference TRBV7-7 and TRBJ2-5): GAGVSQSPRYKVTKRGQDVTLRCDPISSHATLYWYQQALGQGPEFLTYFNYEAQPDKSGLPSDRFSAERPEGSISTLTIQRTEQRDSAMYRCASSWKRKETQYFGPGTRLLVL.

This clone occurred once. The V and J genes are TRBV27 and TRBJ2-3; D call uncertain. Trimming stripped 4 bases from V and 5 bases from J, with 4 bases between. Germline-derived CDR1 and CDR2 are MNHEY and SMNVEV (reference sequence). This CDR3 has 11 amino acids. The CDR3 DNA follows: TGTGCCAGCAGTTCTGGAGATACGCAGTATTTT. It specifies CASSSGDTQYF.

As regards this clone: The germline gene is not matched at one end of the junction; a read error may be the cause. The CDR3 DNA reads as TGTGCCAGCAGCCGCCAGCGGGGCCCCTACCAGCAGTACTTC. It translates to CASSRQRGPYQQYF. This chain joins TRBV14 and TRBJ2-7; 7 bases align to TRBD2. CDR1 is SGHDN, CDR2 FVKESK, per germline. The CDR3 runs 14 residues.

The gene calls are TRBV19 and TRBJ2-7, with no clear D. V was cut by 2 bases and J by 0 bases, with 5 bases left in between. Germline CDR1 is LNHDA and CDR2 is SQIVND (reference sequence). This CDR3 has 13 amino acids. In DNA form, the CDR3 reads TGTGCCAGTAGTATAACCTACTCCTACGAGCAGTACTTC. It codes for CASSITYSYEQYF.

This rearrangement joins TRBV30 to TRBJ1-4, with TRBD1 matching over 9 bases. Germline V lookup: CDR1 GTSNPN, CDR2 SVGIG (reference sequence). Germline trimming cut 8 bases from V and 5 bases from J; bases unmatched to any gene: 0. The CDR3 runs to 11 residues. The CDR3 sequence: CAGTGNEKLFF. The CDR3 region has the DNA TGTGCCGGGACAGGGAATGAAAAACTGTTTTTT. Filled out from reference TRBV30 and TRBJ1-4, the complete variable domain reads SQTIHQWPATLVQPVGSPLSLECTVEGTSNPNLYWYRQAAGRGLQLLFYSVGIGQISSEVPQNLSASRPQDRQFILSSKKLLLSDSGFYLCAGTGNEKLFFGSGTQLSVL.

This chain uses TRBV4-1 with TRBJ1-4; 8 bases align to TRBD1. Losses at the gene ends were 6 bases for V and 10 bases for J; bases not matched to a gene: 16. CDR3 size: 16 residues. The germline gives CDR1 MGHRA, CDR2 YSYEKL. The CDR3 bases are TGCGCCAGCAGTCTTACAGGGGGTCGGGAGATTGGAAAACTGTTTTTT. Protein: CASSLTGGREIGKLFF.

The genes are TRBV28 and TRBJ2-5, with 9 bases that match TRBD1. The V gene's germline CDR1 is MDHEN and CDR2 SYDVKM. The trim removed 5 bases at V and 4 bases at J, leaving 11 bases unmatched. This CDR3 contains 16 residues. Written as DNA, the CDR3 is TGTGCCAGCAGTAAGCTACAGGGGGCGAGTGGAGAGACCCAGTACTTC. It encodes CASSKLQGASGETQYF. Complete variable domain (other parts from reference TRBV28 and TRBJ2-5): DVKVTQSSRYLVKRTGEKVFLECVQDMDHENMFWYRQDPGLGLRLIYFSYDVKMKEKGDIPEGYSVSREKKERFSLILESASTNQTSMYLCASSKLQGASGETQYFGPGTRLLVL.

This chain links TRBV11-2 with TRBJ1-4, with D maybe TRBD1 (5 bases). This CDR3 is built from 15 residues. V was clipped by 0 bases and J by 5 bases, with 10 bases between them. Germline CDR1 is SGHAT and CDR2 is FQNNGV. CDR3 residues: CASSLDLTENEKLFF. The DNA of the CDR3 is TGTGCCAGCAGCTTAGACCTGACAGAGAATGAAAAACTGTTTTTT.

This clone was found once. The chain is built from TRBV5-1 and TRBJ2-1, with a tentative D call TRBD2 (5 bases). The CDR3 runs to 12 residues. V gave up 4 bases and J gave up 10 bases, with 12 bases separating them. The germline V gene has CDR1 SGHRS and CDR2 YFSETQ. The CDR3 DNA is TGCGCCAGCAGCATGGACTGGTCCGAGCAGTTCTTC. Its translation is CASSMDWSEQFF. The full variable domain, completed using reference TRBV5-1 and TRBJ2-1, is KAGVTQTPRYLIKTRGQQVTLSCSPISGHRSVSWYQQTPGQGLQFLFEYFSETQRNKGNFPGRFSGRQFSNSRSEMNVSTLELGDSALYLCASSMDWSEQFFGPGTRLTVL.

This clone was seen only once. This chain links TRBV28 with TRBJ2-7; 7 bases map to TRBD2. CDR1 is MDHEN and CDR2 is SYDVKM in the germline V gene. This CDR3 region has 14 residues. V gave up 2 bases and J gave up 3 bases; unmatched junction bases: 4. For the CDR3, the DNA is TGTGCCAGCAGTTTAGTTACTAGCGTCTACGAGCAGTACTTC. Amino acids: CASSLVTSVYEQYF.

The chain couples TRBV7-9 to TRBJ1-2; 10 bases line up with TRBD1. This CDR3 is built from 15 residues. The V gene's germline CDR1 is SEHNR and CDR2 FQNEAQ (reference sequence). Trimming removed 4 bases from V and 2 bases from J; junction bases left unmatched: 4. The chain's CDR3 is CASSSRDRGNYGYTF. CDR3 DNA: TGTGCCAGCAGCTCCAGGGACAGGGGAAACTATGGCTACACCTTC.

This chain uses TRBV4-2 with TRBJ2-3; 16 positions agree with TRBD2. The CDR3 is made up of 18 amino acids. Germline V CDR1 and CDR2: LGHNA, YNFKEQ. V shed 4 bases, J shed 0 bases, and the junction held 4 bases outside the gene matches. CDR3 in amino acids: CASSLGTSGGASTDTQYF. The DNA for the CDR3 is TGTGCCAGCAGCCTCGGGACTAGCGGGGGGGCTAGCACAGATACGCAGTATTTT.

The rearrangement uses TRBV28 and TRBJ1-2; no reliable D call. Germline V lookup: CDR1 MDHEN, CDR2 SYDVKM. Trimming pared 4 bases from V and 1 base from J, leaving 7 bases between. CDR3 size: 13 residues. The CDR3 sequence is CASSSEGNYGYTF. The CDR3 DNA reads TGTGCCAGCAGTTCAGAGGGTAACTATGGCTACACCTTC.

The V call is TRBV4-1, the J call TRBJ2-7; D perhaps matches TRBD2 (6 bases). The CDR3 is 12 amino acids. Per the germline V gene, CDR1 is MGHRA and CDR2 is YSYEKL. V dropped 1 base and J dropped 7 bases, with 8 bases sitting between them. CDR3 sequence reads: CASSQGGREQYF. The DNA of the CDR3 is TGCGCCAGCAGCCAAGGGGGGAGGGAGCAGTACTTC.

This sequence joins TRBV6-5 and TRBJ1-4, with D tentatively TRBD1 (5 bases). Per germline, CDR1 MNHEY and CDR2 SVGAGI. The CDR3 totals 14 residues. Trimming pared 6 bases from V and 8 bases from J, leaving 16 bases between. The CDR3 DNA reads TGTGCCAGCAGACCACCCGGGGCTGGGGAAAAACTGTTTTTT. Its protein is CASRPPGAGEKLFF.

This clone was seen once. This sequence joins TRBV5-5 and TRBJ2-5, with TRBD2 as a possible D gene (5 bases). From germline, CDR1 is SGHKS and CDR2 YYEKEE (reference sequence). The CDR3 is 16 amino acids. V lost 4 bases and J lost 5, with 21 bases in between. In nucleotides, the CDR3 is TGTGCCAGCAGCCCGATTATGAGGGAACCTGGGGAGACCCAGTACTTC. The encoded protein is CASSPIMREPGETQYF.

This chain uses TRBV2 with TRBJ2-1, with D unclear. Trimming left V 5 bases short and J 7 bases short, with 15 bases between. From germline, CDR1 is SNHLY and CDR2 FYNNEI. CDR3 length: 14 residues. CDR3 nucleotide sequence: TGTGCCAGCAGTATCGTCTCAGTGTCGAATGAGCAGTTCTTC. This encodes CASSIVSVSNEQFF.

This clone was observed a handful of times. The CDR3 coding sequence is TGTGCCAGCAGCAAGGGACATCGCATGAACACTGAAGCTTTCTTT. This gives the protein CASSKGHRMNTEAFF. This rearrangement joins TRBV7-2 to TRBJ1-1; D may be TRBD1 (6 bases). The CDR3 runs 15 residues. With 5 bases removed from V and 0 bases from J, the gap between germline ends came to 13 bases. CDR1 is SGHTA, CDR2 FQGNSA, per germline.

The chain combines TRBV18 with TRBJ2-7; D uncertain. In germline, CDR1 is KGHSH, CDR2 LQKENI. The CDR3 loop spans 15 amino acids. Trimming cost V 2 bases and J 6 bases, with 17 bases left between them. This chain's CDR3 is CASSPASSAWGEQYF. CDR3 DNA: TGTGCCAGCTCACCAGCATCGAGCGCATGGGGCGAGCAGTACTTC.

V is TRBV28 and J is TRBJ1-1; TRBD1 agrees at 7 bases. CDR1 and CDR2 from the germline V gene are MDHEN and SYDVKM. The CDR3 loop spans 14 amino acids. The junction had 8 bases not matched to a gene; V was cut back by 8 bases and J by 2 bases. CDR3 nucleotide sequence: TGTGCCAGCCAGCTAGCAGGGGGAAACACTGAAGCTTTCTTT. Its translation is CASQLAGGNTEAFF.

The chain recombines TRBV5-1 with TRBJ1-1; possible D gene TRBD1, 5 bases. The length of the CDR3 is 14 residues. Germline V gene sequence: CDR1 SGHRS, CDR2 YFSETQ. Trimming took 6 bases from V and 0 from J, leaving 12 bases between them. The CDR3 sequence: CASKSGALNTEAFF. The CDR3 DNA follows: TGCGCCAGCAAGTCCGGGGCCTTGAACACTGAAGCTTTCTTT.

This clone was seen only once. In the same sample, other DNA sequences code for this CDR3. The V call is TRBV5-1, the J call TRBJ2-7; 11 bases are a match to TRBD2. Trimming took 2 bases from V and 4 from J; bases not matched to a gene: 2. CDR1 and CDR2 from the germline V gene are SGHRS and YFSETQ. CDR3 length equals 14 residues. CDR3 in DNA: TGCGCCAGCAGCTTACTAGCGGGGGCTTACGAGCAGTACTTC. This gives the protein CASSLLAGAYEQYF.

The chain joins TRBV11-2 to TRBJ1-1; 7 bases map to TRBD1. This CDR3 has 14 residues. Unmatched junction bases numbered 8, after V lost 6 bases and J lost 4 bases. CDR1 and CDR2 (germline): SGHAT, FQNNGV. The CDR3: CASRIQGKGTEAFF. DNA for the CDR3: TGTGCCAGCAGGATACAGGGGAAGGGCACTGAAGCTTTCTTT.

This clone was seen only a few times. The gene calls are TRBV19 and TRBJ1-2, with 7 nucleotides matching TRBD1. Germline CDR1 LNHDA, CDR2 SQIVND (reference sequence). The CDR3 is 14 residues long. The V and J ends lost 7 bases and 4 bases, in that order; junction bases with no gene match: 9. Written as DNA, the CDR3 is TGTGCCAGTACCAGAATGACAGGGTCCTATGGCTACACCTTC. Amino acids: CASTRMTGSYGYTF. The variable domain in full, completed from reference TRBV19 and TRBJ1-2, reads DGGITQSPKYLFRKEGQNVTLSCEQNLNHDAMYWYRQDPGQGLRLIYYSQIVNDFQKGDIAEGYSVSREKKESFPLTVTSAQKNPTAFYLCASTRMTGSYGYTFGSGTRLTVV.

The chain recombines TRBV7-6 with TRBJ2-7, with 7 bases aligning to TRBD2. Per germline, CDR1 SGHVS and CDR2 FNYEAQ. The CDR3 is 15 amino acids. V lost 1 base, J lost 0 bases, and 3 bases stayed unmatched. The CDR3 spells CASSLEAGSSYEQYF. Written as DNA, the CDR3 is TGTGCCAGCAGCTTAGAAGCGGGAAGCTCCTACGAGCAGTACTTC. The entire variable domain, with the rest obtained from reference TRBV7-6 and TRBJ2-7, is as follows: GAGVSQSPRYKVTKRGQDVALRCDPISGHVSLYWYRQALGQGPEFLTYFNYEAQQDKSGLPNDRFSAERPEGSISTLTIQRTEQRDSAMYRCASSLEAGSSYEQYFGPGTRLTVT.

DNA for the CDR3: TGCGCCAGCAGCATTAGCGGGGCCCCGGATACGCAGTATTTT. This encodes CASSISGAPDTQYF. The rearrangement links TRBV5-1 to TRBJ2-3; 8 positions agree with TRBD2. J gave up 6 bases and V 4 bases, and 7 bases lay outside the gene matches. Germline CDR1 SGHRS, CDR2 YFSETQ. This CDR3 is 14 amino acids long.